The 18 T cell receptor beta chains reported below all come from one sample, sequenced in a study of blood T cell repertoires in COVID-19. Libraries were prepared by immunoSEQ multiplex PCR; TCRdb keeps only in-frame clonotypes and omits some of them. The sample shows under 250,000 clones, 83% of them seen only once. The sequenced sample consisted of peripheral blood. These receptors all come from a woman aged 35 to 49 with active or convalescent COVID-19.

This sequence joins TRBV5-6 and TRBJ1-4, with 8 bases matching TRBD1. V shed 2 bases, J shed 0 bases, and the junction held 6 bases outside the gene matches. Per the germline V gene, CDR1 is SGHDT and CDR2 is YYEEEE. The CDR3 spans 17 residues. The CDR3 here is CASSFRGPSATNEKLFF. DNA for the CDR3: TGTGCCAGCAGCTTCAGGGGGCCCAGTGCAACTAATGAAAAACTGTTTTTT.

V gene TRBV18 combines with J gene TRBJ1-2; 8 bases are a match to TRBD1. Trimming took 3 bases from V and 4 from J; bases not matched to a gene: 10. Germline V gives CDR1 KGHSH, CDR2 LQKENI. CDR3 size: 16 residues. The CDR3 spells CASSPGQVPYGYGYTF. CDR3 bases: TGTGCCAGCTCACCGGGACAGGTCCCGTACGGCTATGGCTACACCTTC. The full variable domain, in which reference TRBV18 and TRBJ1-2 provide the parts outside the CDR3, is NAGVMQNPRHLVRRRGQEARLRCSPMKGHSHVYWYRQLPEEGLKFMVYLQKENIIDESGMPKERFSAEFPKEGPSILRIQQVVRGDSAAYFCASSPGQVPYGYGYTFGSGTRLTVV.

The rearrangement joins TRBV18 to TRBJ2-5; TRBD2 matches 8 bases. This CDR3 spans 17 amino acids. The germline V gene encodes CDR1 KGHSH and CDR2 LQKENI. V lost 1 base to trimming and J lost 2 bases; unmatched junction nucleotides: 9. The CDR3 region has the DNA TGTGCCAGCTCACCACGGCGAGCGGGGGTGAATCAAGAGACCCAGTACTTC. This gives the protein CASSPRRAGVNQETQYF.

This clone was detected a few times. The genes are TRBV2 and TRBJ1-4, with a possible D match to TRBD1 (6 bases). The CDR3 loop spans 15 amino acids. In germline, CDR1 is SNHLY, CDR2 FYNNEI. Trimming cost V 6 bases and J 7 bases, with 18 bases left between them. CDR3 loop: CASSLGGGIGEKLFF. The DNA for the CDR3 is TGTGCCAGCAGCCTAGGGGGGGGTATCGGTGAAAAACTGTTTTTT.

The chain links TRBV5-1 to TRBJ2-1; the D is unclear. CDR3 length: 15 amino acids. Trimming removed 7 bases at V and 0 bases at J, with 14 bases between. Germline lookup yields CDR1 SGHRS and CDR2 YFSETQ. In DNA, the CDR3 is TGCGCCAGCCGCGAAAGAAGTAGCTCCTACAATGAGCAGTTCTTC. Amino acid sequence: CASRERSSSYNEQFF.

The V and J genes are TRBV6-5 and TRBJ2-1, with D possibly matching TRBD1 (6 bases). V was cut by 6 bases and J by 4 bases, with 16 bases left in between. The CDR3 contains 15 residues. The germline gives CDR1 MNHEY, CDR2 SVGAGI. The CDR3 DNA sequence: TGTGCCAGCAGAACCTCAAGGGGGACATACAATGAGCAGTTCTTC. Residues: CASRTSRGTYNEQFF.

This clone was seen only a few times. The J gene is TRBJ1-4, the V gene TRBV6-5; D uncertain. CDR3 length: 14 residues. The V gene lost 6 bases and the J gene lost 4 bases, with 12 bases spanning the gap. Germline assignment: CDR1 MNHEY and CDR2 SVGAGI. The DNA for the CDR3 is TGTGCCAGCAGGAATGGAGTCTATAATGAAAAACTGTTTTTT. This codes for CASRNGVYNEKLFF.

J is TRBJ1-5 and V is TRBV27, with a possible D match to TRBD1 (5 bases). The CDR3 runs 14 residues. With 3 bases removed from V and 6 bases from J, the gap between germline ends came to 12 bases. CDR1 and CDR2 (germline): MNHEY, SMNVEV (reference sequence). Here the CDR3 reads CASSFQGKGQPQHF. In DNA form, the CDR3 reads TGTGCCAGCAGTTTTCAGGGAAAAGGTCAGCCCCAGCATTTT.

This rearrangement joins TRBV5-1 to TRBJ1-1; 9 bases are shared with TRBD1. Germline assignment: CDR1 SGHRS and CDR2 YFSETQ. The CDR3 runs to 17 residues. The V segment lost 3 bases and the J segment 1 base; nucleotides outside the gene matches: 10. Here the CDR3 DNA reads TGCGCCAGCAGCTGGAGAGGACAGGGGCTCGGGAACACTGAAGCTTTCTTT. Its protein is CASSWRGQGLGNTEAFF.

The CDR3 bases are TGTGCCAGCAGCTCTGACAGGGATTGGGGGACCCAGTACTTC. Amino acid sequence: CASSSDRDWGTQYF. This chain joins TRBV7-9 and TRBJ2-5; TRBD1 matches 7 bases. Per germline, CDR1 SEHNR and CDR2 FQNEAQ (reference sequence). The CDR3 runs 14 residues. With 4 bases clipped from V and 7 bases from J, the junction kept 9 bases outside the gene matches.

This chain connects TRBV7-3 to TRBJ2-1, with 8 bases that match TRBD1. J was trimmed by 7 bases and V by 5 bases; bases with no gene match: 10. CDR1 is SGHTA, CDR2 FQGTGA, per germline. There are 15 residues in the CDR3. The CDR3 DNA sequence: TGTGCCAGCAGCCTCGACAGGGGATCGAGAAATGAGCAGTTCTTC. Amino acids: CASSLDRGSRNEQFF.

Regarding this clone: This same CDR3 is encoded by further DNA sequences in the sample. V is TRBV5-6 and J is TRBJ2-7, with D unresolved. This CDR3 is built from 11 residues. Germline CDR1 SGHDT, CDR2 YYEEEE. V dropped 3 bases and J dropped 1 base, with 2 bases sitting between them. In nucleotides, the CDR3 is TGTGCCAGCAGCTCTTCCTACGAGCAGTACTTC. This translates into CASSSSYEQYF.

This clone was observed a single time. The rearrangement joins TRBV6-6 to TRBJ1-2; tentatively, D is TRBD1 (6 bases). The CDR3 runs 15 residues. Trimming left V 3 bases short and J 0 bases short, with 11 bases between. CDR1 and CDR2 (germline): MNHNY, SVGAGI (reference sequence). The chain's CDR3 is CASSYGDTSNYGYTF. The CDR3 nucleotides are TGTGCCAGCAGTTATGGGGACACTTCTAACTATGGCTACACCTTC.

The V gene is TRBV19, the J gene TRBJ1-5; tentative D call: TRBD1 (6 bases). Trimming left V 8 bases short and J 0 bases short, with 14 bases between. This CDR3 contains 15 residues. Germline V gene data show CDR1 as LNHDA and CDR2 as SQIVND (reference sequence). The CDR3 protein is CASSKTGISNQPQHF. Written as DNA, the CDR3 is TGTGCCAGTTCAAAAACAGGGATTAGCAATCAGCCCCAGCATTTT.

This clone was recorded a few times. The CDR3 protein is CASSQAEATYEQYF. CDR3 DNA: TGCGCCAGCAGCCAAGCAGAGGCTACCTACGAGCAGTACTTC. The chain employs TRBV4-1 and TRBJ2-7; D remains unclear. This CDR3 contains 14 residues. V lost 1 base and J 2 bases, leaving 9 bases between the germline ends. Per germline, CDR1 MGHRA and CDR2 YSYEKL.

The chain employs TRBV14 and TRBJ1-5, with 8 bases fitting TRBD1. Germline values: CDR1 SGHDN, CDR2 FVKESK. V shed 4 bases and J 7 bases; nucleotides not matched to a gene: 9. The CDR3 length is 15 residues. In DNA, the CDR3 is TGTGCCAGCAGCCCTACGTACAGGGGGAGGCAGCCCCAGCATTTT. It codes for CASSPTYRGRQPQHF. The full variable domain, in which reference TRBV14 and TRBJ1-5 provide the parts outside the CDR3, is EAGVTQFPSHSVIEKGQTVTLRCDPISGHDNLYWYRRVMGKEIKFLLHFVKESKQDESGMPNNRFLAERTGGTYSTLKVQPAELEDSGVYFCASSPTYRGRQPQHFGDGTRLSIL.

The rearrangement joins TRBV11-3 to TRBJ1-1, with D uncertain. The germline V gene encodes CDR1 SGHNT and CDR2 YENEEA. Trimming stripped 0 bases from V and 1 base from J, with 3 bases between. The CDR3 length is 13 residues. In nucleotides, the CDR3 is TGTGCCAGCAGCTTAGACCAGAACACTGAAGCTTTCTTT. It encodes CASSLDQNTEAFF. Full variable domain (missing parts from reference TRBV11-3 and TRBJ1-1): EAGVVQSPRYKIIEKKQPVAFWCNPISGHNTLYWYLQNLGQGPELLIRYENEEAVDDSQLPKDRFSAERLKGVDSTLKIQPAELGDSAVYLCASSLDQNTEAFFGQGTRLTVV.

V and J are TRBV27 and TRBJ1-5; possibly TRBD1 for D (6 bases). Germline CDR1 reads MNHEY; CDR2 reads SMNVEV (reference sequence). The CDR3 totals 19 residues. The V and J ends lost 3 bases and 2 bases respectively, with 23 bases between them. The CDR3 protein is CASSFQPGHSGTGNQPQHF. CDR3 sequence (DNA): TGTGCCAGCAGTTTCCAGCCGGGACACTCAGGTACGGGCAATCAGCCCCAGCATTTT.